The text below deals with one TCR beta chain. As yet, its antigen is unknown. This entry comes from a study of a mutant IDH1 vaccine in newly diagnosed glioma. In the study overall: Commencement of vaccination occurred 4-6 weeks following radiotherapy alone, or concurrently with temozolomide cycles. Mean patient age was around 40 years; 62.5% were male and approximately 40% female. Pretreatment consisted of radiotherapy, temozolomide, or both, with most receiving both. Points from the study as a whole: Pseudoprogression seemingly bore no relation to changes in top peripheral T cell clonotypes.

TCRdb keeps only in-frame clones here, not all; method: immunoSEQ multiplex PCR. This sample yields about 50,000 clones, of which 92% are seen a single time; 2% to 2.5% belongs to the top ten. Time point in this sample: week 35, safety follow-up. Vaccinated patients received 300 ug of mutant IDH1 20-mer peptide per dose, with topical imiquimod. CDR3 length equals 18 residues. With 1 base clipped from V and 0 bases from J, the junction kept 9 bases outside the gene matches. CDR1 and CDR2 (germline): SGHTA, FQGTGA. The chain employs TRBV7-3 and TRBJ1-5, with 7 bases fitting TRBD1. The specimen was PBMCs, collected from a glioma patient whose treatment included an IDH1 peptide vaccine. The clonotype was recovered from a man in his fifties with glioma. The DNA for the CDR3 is TGTGCCAGCAGCTTAATAGCCGGGACAGAAGATAGCAATCAGCCCCAGCATTTT. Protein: CASSLIAGTEDSNQPQHF.